Shown below are 21 T cell receptor beta chains from a single sample sequenced in a study of CD8+CD57+ T cells in acquired aplastic anemia. The study profiled TCR beta VDJ and CDR3 using genomic DNA as template. One entry per CDR3 protein results from TCRdb running MiXCR on the reads. The data contain 200,000 to 250,000 distinct CDR3 sequences, 40% to 60% of them singletons. The authors sequenced patients whose flow cytometry had shown CD8+CD57+ cell expansion. Sequencing was carried out using sorted CD4+, CD8+, or CD8+CD57+ T cells (not recorded which) from PBMCs. The receptors were sampled from a human donor with aplastic anemia.

The chain uses TRBV10-1 and TRBJ2-3; 11 bases match TRBD2. Germline CDR1 is WNHNN and CDR2 is SYGVQD (reference sequence). J was trimmed by 6 bases and V by 3 bases; bases with no gene match: 8. The CDR3 runs 16 residues. As DNA, the CDR3 is TGCGCCAGCAGTGACCTAGCGGGGGGCCTGCCCGATACGCAGTATTTT. Translating it yields CASSDLAGGLPDTQYF.

Only a few counts were recorded for this clonotype. The chain carries TRBV30 and TRBJ1-5; D might be TRBD1 (5 bases). The CDR3 contains 13 residues. V was shortened by 2 bases and J by 6 bases, with 11 bases between the two germline ends. Germline CDR1 GTSNPN, CDR2 SVGIG (reference sequence). The CDR3 spells CAWSWGERQPQHF. The CDR3 nucleotides read TGTGCCTGGAGTTGGGGGGAACGTCAGCCCCAGCATTTT.

This clonotype has a count of ten or more. The rearrangement links TRBV15 to TRBJ2-3; 7 bases are a match to TRBD2. The germline V gene encodes CDR1 LNHNV and CDR2 YYDKDF (reference sequence). The CDR3 totals 13 residues. Trimming at V came to 8 bases and at J to 1 base, leaving 3 bases not matched to a gene. CDR3 residues: CATRSGGTDTQYF. CDR3 nucleotide sequence: TGTGCCACCCGGAGCGGGGGCACAGATACGCAGTATTTT.

The chain links TRBV7-2 to TRBJ2-7; either TRBD1 or TRBD2 may supply D (6 bases each). Germline V lookup: CDR1 SGHTA, CDR2 FQGNSA. V was clipped by 5 bases and J by 5 bases, with 16 bases between them. The CDR3 spans 14 residues. The CDR3 is CASSRLQRGDEQYF. CDR3 nucleotide sequence: TGTGCCAGCAGCCGATTACAGAGGGGGGACGAGCAGTACTTC.

This clonotype was counted at least ten times. The DNA of the CDR3 is TGCAGTGCTTCGGACAGGCTAAACTATGGCTACACCTTC. Protein product: CSASDRLNYGYTF. V usage is TRBV20-1 and J usage is TRBJ1-2; 7 nucleotides align to TRBD1. The V gene end was trimmed by 5 bases and the J gene end by 2 bases; junction bases not matched to a gene: 5. The germline V gene encodes CDR1 DFQATT and CDR2 SNEGSKA (reference sequence). This CDR3 region has 13 residues.

This clonotype was recorded many times. The rearrangement joins TRBV7-2 to TRBJ1-6; D possibly corresponds to TRBD1 (5 bases). In germline, CDR1 is SGHTA, CDR2 FQGNSA. This CDR3 region has 15 residues. Trimming took 5 bases from V and 7 from J, leaving 15 bases between them. DNA for the CDR3: TGTGCCAGCAGCCGGTGGGACGGGATAAATTCACCCCTCCACTTT. This encodes CASSRWDGINSPLHF.

This clonotype was recorded at least ten times. This chain uses TRBV6-5 with TRBJ2-2, with D maybe TRBD1 (5 bases). The V end lost 6 bases, the J end lost 9 bases, and 14 bases lay between the germline ends. From germline, CDR1 is MNHEY and CDR2 SVGAGI. CDR3 length: 13 residues. Here the CDR3 reads CASRGQGFRELFF. CDR3 nucleotides: TGTGCCAGCAGGGGCCAGGGCTTTAGGGAGCTGTTTTTT.

The chain couples TRBV28 to TRBJ1-5; TRBD1 might be the D (5 bases). Germline-derived CDR1 and CDR2 are MDHEN and SYDVKM. CDR3 length equals 15 residues. With 2 bases removed from V and 4 bases from J, the gap between germline ends came to 12 bases. The DNA for the CDR3 is TGTGCCAGCAGTTTAGGGGGGAGGCTAAATCAGCCCCAGCATTTT. It specifies CASSLGGRLNQPQHF.

The CDR3 DNA follows: TGCAGTGCTGTTAAAACTTTAAGCACAGATACGCAGTATTTT. It is translated as CSAVKTLSTDTQYF. The J gene is TRBJ2-3, the V gene TRBV20-1; the D is unclear. Germline CDR1 and CDR2: DFQATT and SNEGSKA (reference sequence). CDR3 length: 14 amino acids. Trimming removed 5 bases at V and 0 bases at J, with 12 bases between.

This chain links TRBV24-1 with TRBJ2-1, with 12 bases fitting TRBD2. The CDR3 totals 16 residues. V was clipped by 5 bases and J by 5 bases; unmatched bases: 6. The germline V gene has CDR1 KGHDR and CDR2 SFDVKD. CDR3 sequence: CATSGTSGNPDNEQFF. As DNA, the CDR3 is TGTGCCACCAGTGGGACTAGCGGGAACCCCGACAATGAGCAGTTCTTC.

The V and J genes are TRBV24-1 and TRBJ1-2; 8 nucleotides agree with TRBD1. CDR3 length equals 12 residues. J was trimmed by 7 bases and V by 12 bases; bases with no gene match: 9. Per germline, CDR1 KGHDR and CDR2 SFDVKD. The CDR3 spells CAPRQGMGGYTF. DNA of the CDR3: TGTGCCCCTAGACAGGGGATGGGTGGCTACACCTTC.

This clonotype was seen ten or more times. The chain links TRBV5-1 to TRBJ2-1; D is unresolved. The CDR3 sequence is 14 residues long. With 0 bases removed from V and 4 bases from J, the gap between germline ends came to 8 bases. Germline values: CDR1 SGHRS, CDR2 YFSETQ. Here the CDR3 DNA reads TGCGCCAGCAGCTTGGATTGGCAGTACAATGAGCAGTTCTTC. Translating it yields CASSLDWQYNEQFF. The variable domain in full, with the rest retrieved from reference TRBV5-1 and TRBJ2-1, is KAGVTQTPRYLIKTRGQQVTLSCSPISGHRSVSWYQQTPGQGLQFLFEYFSETQRNKGNFPGRFSGRQFSNSRSEMNVSTLELGDSALYLCASSLDWQYNEQFFGPGTRLTVL.

In this sample, this clonotype turned up many times. The chain employs TRBV10-3 and TRBJ1-1; D is perhaps TRBD1 (5 bases). Germline V gives CDR1 ENHRY, CDR2 SYGVKD. The CDR3 loop spans 11 amino acids. The germline V and J ends were trimmed by 10 bases and 5 bases, with 11 bases remaining between them. In nucleotides, the CDR3 is TGTGCCACCTCTGGGGGGACTGAAGCTTTCTTT. This encodes CATSGGTEAFF.

This clonotype was observed a handful of times. The gene calls are TRBV7-2 and TRBJ1-2; possibly TRBD1 for D (5 bases). Per the germline V gene, CDR1 is SGHTA and CDR2 is FQGNSA. CDR3 length: 14 residues. With 2 bases removed from V and 4 bases from J, the gap between germline ends came to 11 bases. This chain's CDR3 is CASSLSQGSYGYTF. In DNA, the CDR3 is TGTGCCAGCAGCTTAAGTCAGGGAAGCTATGGCTACACCTTC.

The chain is built from TRBV6-5 and TRBJ2-7; D remains ambiguous. Germline lookup yields CDR1 MNHEY and CDR2 SVGAGI. CDR3 length: 14 amino acids. The V gene lost 0 bases and the J gene lost 6 bases, with 12 bases spanning the gap. CDR3 residues: CASSYSVLVGEQYF. The CDR3 nucleotides are TGTGCCAGCAGTTACTCAGTACTGGTGGGCGAGCAGTACTTC.

The chain couples TRBV7-6 to TRBJ2-1; no reliable D call. The germline gives CDR1 SGHVS, CDR2 FNYEAQ. This CDR3 contains 16 residues. V was trimmed by 1 base and J by 4 bases, leaving 14 bases between them. CDR3 protein: CASSLERSHGYNEQFF. Here the CDR3 DNA reads TGTGCCAGCAGCTTAGAACGGTCCCATGGGTACAATGAGCAGTTCTTC.

This clonotype was recorded at least ten times. The chain employs TRBV19 and TRBJ1-4; TRBD1 matches at 8 bases. V was clipped by 5 bases and J by 8 bases; unmatched bases: 4. CDR1 and CDR2 (germline): LNHDA, SQIVND (reference sequence). The CDR3 runs 13 residues. The DNA of the CDR3 is TGTGCCAGTAGTCAACAGGGGGGGGAAAAACTGTTTTTT. Its protein is CASSQQGGEKLFF.

V gene TRBV10-3 combines with J gene TRBJ2-3, with 10 nucleotides matching TRBD2. Losses at the gene ends were 5 bases for V and 4 bases for J; bases not matched to a gene: 6. Germline V gene data show CDR1 as ENHRY and CDR2 as SYGVKD. CDR3 size: 15 residues. The CDR3 reads CAISRSGGEADTQYF. The CDR3 region has the DNA TGTGCCATCAGTAGAAGCGGGGGGGAGGCAGATACGCAGTATTTT.

This clonotype was seen more than once but under ten times. This may come from a read error, since a much larger clone is one base off. The chain carries TRBV10-3 and TRBJ1-1; D possibly corresponds to TRBD1 (5 bases). The CDR3 covers 13 residues. The V gene lost 8 bases and the J gene lost 5 bases, with 15 bases spanning the gap. Germline V lookup: CDR1 ENHRY, CDR2 SYGVKD. DNA of the CDR3: TGTGCCATCCTACCTGGAGGGGCGACTGAAGCTTTCTTT. Its translation: CAILPGGATEAFF.

This sequence joins TRBV10-3 and TRBJ2-7; 9 bases fit TRBD2. V trimming: 3 bases; J trimming: 3 bases; junction bases outside the gene matches: 3. The CDR3 spans 14 residues. Germline loops: CDR1 ENHRY, CDR2 SYGVKD. DNA of the CDR3: TGTGCCATCAGTGAAAATAGCGGGGGCTACGAGCAGTACTTC. Its protein product is CAISENSGGYEQYF.

The chain is built from TRBV10-3 and TRBJ2-7, with a tentative D call TRBD2 (5 bases). CDR3 length: 16 amino acids. Per germline, CDR1 ENHRY and CDR2 SYGVKD. Trimming shortened V by 3 bases and J by 5 bases, and 20 bases separated the two germline ends. Here the CDR3 reads CAISESGGGGFHEQYF. The CDR3 DNA is TGTGCCATCAGTGAATCGGGTGGAGGCGGTTTCCACGAGCAGTACTTC.